These 30 T cell receptor beta chains were sequenced from one sample in a study of cytomegalovirus exposure and HLA in healthy donors. Primers: 60 Vbeta forward and 13 Jbeta reverse. This table comes from immunoSEQ multiplex PCR, and its TCRdb copy is limited to in-frame clones, with some not included. The top ten hold 1.5% to 2% of the sample, which has around 61,000 clones, around 83% seen once. Sequencing was performed on PBMCs. These receptor sequences come from a middle-aged man in good health and CMV-seronegative.

This chain joins TRBV15 and TRBJ1-2, with D possibly being TRBD1 (6 bases). V shed 5 bases and J shed 4 bases, with 14 bases lying between them. The CDR3 contains 14 residues. CDR1 is LNHNV and CDR2 is YYDKDF in the germline V gene (reference sequence). CDR3 loop: CATSGGQIAYGYTF. DNA for the CDR3: TGTGCCACCAGCGGCGGACAGATCGCCTATGGCTACACCTTC.

The chain is built from TRBV7-9 and TRBJ1-5; TRBD1 is a possible D gene (6 bases). CDR3 length equals 13 residues. From germline, CDR1 is SEHNR and CDR2 FQNEAQ (reference sequence). Trimming cost V 4 bases and J 4 bases, with 8 bases left between them. The CDR3 region is CASSSGVNQPQHF. The DNA for the CDR3 is TGTGCCAGCAGCTCAGGGGTTAATCAGCCCCAGCATTTT.

V gene TRBV7-9 combines with J gene TRBJ1-1; D is possibly TRBD1 (5 bases). CDR3 length: 14 residues. Trimming took off 3 bases at V and 6 bases at J, with 14 bases between the two ends. Germline CDR1 SEHNR, CDR2 FQNEAQ (reference sequence). The CDR3 reads CASSLGGSGAEAFF. In DNA, the CDR3 is TGTGCCAGCAGCTTGGGGGGTTCGGGCGCTGAAGCTTTCTTT. Looking up the rest from reference TRBV7-9 and TRBJ1-1 gives the full variable domain: DTGVSQNPRHKITKRGQNVTFRCDPISEHNRLYWYRQTLGQGPEFLTYFQNEAQLEKSRLLSDRFSAERPKGSFSTLEIQRTEQGDSAMYLCASSLGGSGAEAFFGQGTRLTVV.

V and J are TRBV14 and TRBJ2-2; TRBD2 might be the D (6 bases). Germline V gene data show CDR1 as SGHDN and CDR2 as FVKESK. The CDR3 is 15 residues long. With 5 bases removed from V and 6 bases from J, the gap between germline ends came to 16 bases. The CDR3 DNA follows: TGTGCCAGCAGCAACCTCGGGACTGTATCCGGGGAGCTGTTTTTT. Residues: CASSNLGTVSGELFF.

V is TRBV6-1 and J is TRBJ1-6; D perhaps matches TRBD1 (5 bases). The CDR3 has 14 amino acids. V was pared by 6 bases and J by 8 bases, with 14 bases between. The germline CDR1 and CDR2 sequences are MNHNS and SASEGT. The CDR3 region has the DNA TGTGCCAGCAGGGACAACATCCTTTATTCACCCCTCCACTTT. This sequence encodes CASRDNILYSPLHF.

The rearrangement uses TRBV19 and TRBJ1-5; D is possibly TRBD1 (6 bases). The CDR3 is 15 residues long. The germline V gene encodes CDR1 LNHDA and CDR2 SQIVND (reference sequence). V shed 2 bases and J shed 5 bases, with 13 bases lying between them. This chain's CDR3 is CASSITGLGDQPQHF. DNA of the CDR3: TGTGCCAGTAGTATAACAGGGCTAGGTGATCAGCCCCAGCATTTT.

The rearrangement uses TRBV5-6 and TRBJ2-7; TRBD1 agrees at 8 bases. V gave up 1 base and J gave up 5 bases; unmatched junction bases: 5. Germline lookup yields CDR1 SGHDT and CDR2 YYEEEE. The CDR3 covers 14 residues. The CDR3 sequence is CASSLTGGEDEQYF. The CDR3 nucleotides are TGTGCCAGCAGCTTGACAGGGGGTGAGGACGAGCAGTACTTC.

The rearrangement joins TRBV7-6 to TRBJ2-3; D might be TRBD1 (5 bases). The V end lost 5 bases, the J end lost 5 bases, and 17 bases lay between the germline ends. The CDR3 extends over 15 amino acids. Germline CDR1 and CDR2: SGHVS and FNYEAQ. The CDR3 sequence is CASSPSSGMGDTQYF. CDR3 coding DNA: TGTGCCAGCAGCCCTTCGTCAGGGATGGGAGATACGCAGTATTTT.

The chain couples TRBV6-5 to TRBJ2-5; D not resolved. The V gene's germline CDR1 is MNHEY and CDR2 SVGAGI. The CDR3 is 13 amino acids. Trimming took 5 bases from V and 5 from J, leaving 12 bases between them. CDR3 bases: TGTGCCAGCAGTCCTTGGCGGATGGAGACCCAGTACTTC. It translates to CASSPWRMETQYF.

The genes are TRBV5-4 and TRBJ2-2, with TRBD1 matching over 7 bases. Losses at the gene ends were 3 bases for V and 3 bases for J; bases not matched to a gene: 2. There are 14 residues in the CDR3. Germline V gene data show CDR1 as SGHNT and CDR2 as YYREEE (reference sequence). This CDR3 is CASSSGTDTGELFF. DNA for the CDR3: TGTGCCAGCAGCTCCGGGACAGACACCGGGGAGCTGTTTTTT.

With regard to this clone: This sample includes further DNA sequences coding for the same CDR3. This chain uses TRBV7-2 with TRBJ2-6; 11 bases are shared with TRBD2. The CDR3 is made up of 17 amino acids. The V segment lost 5 bases and the J segment 3 bases; nucleotides outside the gene matches: 6. CDR1 is SGHTA, CDR2 FQGNSA, per germline. Written as DNA, the CDR3 is TGTGCCAGCAGCGTGGGGACTAGCGGCGGTGGGGCCAACGTCCTGACTTTC. It specifies CASSVGTSGGGANVLTF.

V is TRBV19 and J is TRBJ2-2; D is perhaps TRBD2 (5 bases). Germline lookup yields CDR1 LNHDA and CDR2 SQIVND (reference sequence). CDR3 length equals 14 residues. V was trimmed by 2 bases and J by 4 bases, leaving 8 bases between them. The CDR3 sequence: CASSIRRGTGELFF. In DNA, the CDR3 is TGTGCCAGTAGTATACGACGGGGCACCGGGGAGCTGTTTTTT. The full variable domain, rest sourced from reference TRBV19 and TRBJ2-2, is DGGITQSPKYLFRKEGQNVTLSCEQNLNHDAMYWYRQDPGQGLRLIYYSQIVNDFQKGDIAEGYSVSREKKESFPLTVTSAQKNPTAFYLCASSIRRGTGELFFGEGSRLTVL.

This clone was observed a few times. The DNA for the CDR3 is TGCGCCATCACCAGTGGGACAGGGCCTATGAACACTGAAGCTTTCTTT. Its translation is CAITSGTGPMNTEAFF. The V and J genes are TRBV10-2 and TRBJ1-1; 9 bases map to TRBD1. The J segment lost 0 bases and the V segment lost 10 bases, leaving 12 bases of the junction unmatched. Germline-derived CDR1 and CDR2 are WSHSY and SAAADI. CDR3 length: 16 amino acids.

This chain joins TRBV6-6 and TRBJ1-3; possible D gene TRBD1, 6 bases. CDR3 length equals 15 residues. Between the trimmed V and J ends, which lost 3 bases and 3 bases, there was a span of 12 bases. Germline V CDR1 and CDR2: MNHNY, SVGAGI (reference sequence). The CDR3 reads CASSYSEGGGNTIYF. The CDR3 DNA sequence: TGTGCCAGCAGTTATTCTGAAGGGGGTGGAAACACCATATATTTT.

J is TRBJ1-4 and V is TRBV2; perhaps TRBD1 as D (5 bases). The CDR3 is 13 amino acids. V was cut by 6 bases and J by 14 bases, with 19 bases left in between. Looked up from germline, CDR1 is SNHLY and CDR2 is FYNNEI. The CDR3 DNA sequence: TGTGCCAGCAGGGGGGGACGAAGGGAATTGCTGTTTTTT. The encoded protein is CASRGGRRELLFF.

In regard to this clone: Other DNA sequences in this specimen translate into the identical CDR3. The CDR3 region is CASSIRDTNQPQHF. In DNA, the CDR3 is TGTGCCAGTAGTATCCGGGACACCAATCAGCCCCAGCATTTT. The chain couples TRBV19 to TRBJ1-5, with D possibly matching TRBD1 (6 bases). Germline lookup yields CDR1 LNHDA and CDR2 SQIVND (reference sequence). V dropped 3 bases and J dropped 3 bases, with 9 bases sitting between them. The CDR3 is made up of 14 amino acids. The full variable domain, in which reference TRBV19 and TRBJ1-5 provide the parts outside the CDR3, is DGGITQSPKYLFRKEGQNVTLSCEQNLNHDAMYWYRQDPGQGLRLIYYSQIVNDFQKGDIAEGYSVSREKKESFPLTVTSAQKNPTAFYLCASSIRDTNQPQHFGDGTRLSIL.

The V call is TRBV2, the J call TRBJ1-3; 7 positions agree with TRBD1. Looked up from germline, CDR1 is SNHLY and CDR2 is FYNNEI. This CDR3 has 13 amino acids. V was clipped by 9 bases and J by 4 bases; unmatched bases: 6. The CDR3 sequence is CASSRDRGNTIYF. Written as DNA, the CDR3 is TGTGCCAGTAGCCGGGACAGAGGAAACACCATATATTTT. The whole variable domain, remainder taken from reference TRBV2 and TRBJ1-3, is EPEVTQTPSHQVTQMGQEVILRCVPISNHLYFYWYRQILGQKVEFLVSFYNNEISEKSEIFDDQFSVERPDGSNFTLKIRSTKLEDSAMYFCASSRDRGNTIYFGEGSWLTVV.

The chain recombines TRBV11-2 with TRBJ2-2, with D possibly being TRBD2 (5 bases). Germline assignment: CDR1 SGHAT and CDR2 FQNNGV. This CDR3 is 16 amino acids long. V shed 2 bases and J shed 4 bases, with 14 bases lying between them. CDR3 coding DNA: TGTGCCAGCAGCTTACTACCGGGAACGCTCACCGGGGAGCTGTTTTTT. This codes for CASSLLPGTLTGELFF.

The genes are TRBV7-2 and TRBJ1-4, with D unclear. The CDR3 runs to 15 residues. The germline V gene encodes CDR1 SGHTA and CDR2 FQGNSA. V lost 2 bases, J lost 4 bases, and 11 bases lay in between. CDR3 nucleotide sequence: TGTGCCAGCAGCTTAAGAGGGCAGCTTAATGAAAAACTGTTTTTT. This sequence encodes CASSLRGQLNEKLFF.

V is TRBV19 and J is TRBJ2-7; perhaps TRBD1 as D (6 bases). Per the germline V gene, CDR1 is LNHDA and CDR2 is SQIVND (reference sequence). V was pared by 3 bases and J by 4 bases, with 19 bases between. This CDR3 region has 16 residues. The CDR3 region is CASSIQSPGVVYEQYF. The CDR3 DNA reads as TGTGCCAGTAGTATTCAATCGCCAGGGGTTGTTTACGAGCAGTACTTC.

Only one count was recorded for this clone. The chain couples TRBV30 to TRBJ1-2; 12 nucleotides agree with TRBD1. Germline assignment: CDR1 GTSNPN and CDR2 SVGIG (reference sequence). Trimming removed 2 bases from V and 4 bases from J; junction bases left unmatched: 11. The CDR3 covers 17 residues. CDR3 bases: TGTGCCTGGAGTTTCCGGGACAGGGGGCTCTCGGGCTATGGCTACACCTTC. Protein: CAWSFRDRGLSGYGYTF.

This clone was seen only once. The chain uses TRBV6-5 and TRBJ2-5; tentative D call: TRBD2 (6 bases). Germline V gene sequence: CDR1 MNHEY, CDR2 SVGAGI. The CDR3 is 13 residues long. V was cut by 2 bases and J by 5 bases, with 9 bases left in between. CDR3 residues: CASSYRGRETQYF. For the CDR3, the DNA is TGTGCCAGCAGTTACCGGGGGAGGGAGACCCAGTACTTC.

The rearrangement uses TRBV10-3 and TRBJ2-7; 7 bases are a match to TRBD2. This CDR3 comprises 11 residues. Germline CDR1 reads ENHRY; CDR2 reads SYGVKD. The CDR3, as DNA: TGTGCTACGGGGAGGGCTTGGGAGCAGTACTTC. Its translation is CATGRAWEQYF.

This clone was counted a single time. The chain recombines TRBV30 with TRBJ2-7; no definite D call. The CDR3 spans 13 residues. Trimming cost V 2 bases and J 3 bases, with 11 bases left between them. CDR1 is GTSNPN, CDR2 SVGIG, per germline (reference sequence). For the CDR3, the DNA is TGTGCCTGGAGTTTCTCGAGGTACTACGAGCAGTACTTC. It yields the protein CAWSFSRYYEQYF.

This clone came up once. V and J are TRBV2 and TRBJ1-2, with 7 bases that match TRBD1. Trimming took 11 bases from V and 4 from J; bases not matched to a gene: 16. Per the germline V gene, CDR1 is SNHLY and CDR2 is FYNNEI. CDR3 size: 15 residues. The CDR3 is CARQLGDSQTYGYTF. The CDR3, as DNA: TGTGCCCGACAACTCGGGGACAGCCAGACCTATGGCTACACCTTC. Using reference TRBV2 and TRBJ1-2 for the parts outside the CDR3, the full variable domain is EPEVTQTPSHQVTQMGQEVILRCVPISNHLYFYWYRQILGQKVEFLVSFYNNEISEKSEIFDDQFSVERPDGSNFTLKIRSTKLEDSAMYFCARQLGDSQTYGYTFGSGTRLTVV.

The CDR3 DNA sequence: TGTGCCAGCAGGTCGACAGAAAGCTCCTACGAGCAGTACTTC. This sequence encodes CASRSTESSYEQYF. V usage is TRBV7-9 and J usage is TRBJ2-7, with D possibly TRBD1 on 5 matching bases. CDR1 is SEHNR and CDR2 is FQNEAQ in the germline V gene (reference sequence). Trimming left V 6 bases short and J 0 bases short, with 12 bases between. The CDR3 consists of 14 residues.

The rearrangement uses TRBV19 and TRBJ2-3; 11 bases match TRBD2. The CDR3 loop spans 16 amino acids. Trimming removed 4 bases from V and 2 bases from J; junction bases left unmatched: 5. Germline values: CDR1 LNHDA, CDR2 SQIVND (reference sequence). CDR3 residues: CASSTLAGGLTDTQYF. The DNA of the CDR3 is TGTGCCAGTAGTACCCTAGCGGGGGGCCTCACAGATACGCAGTATTTT.

The V call is TRBV9, the J call TRBJ1-1; D is possibly TRBD1 (5 bases). V was clipped by 4 bases and J by 1 base, with 14 bases between them. The CDR3 runs to 15 residues. Per the germline V gene, CDR1 is SGDLS and CDR2 is YYNGEE. The CDR3 coding sequence is TGTGCCAGCAGCTTCGACAGCCTCGGGAACACTGAAGCTTTCTTT. Translating it yields CASSFDSLGNTEAFF. The entire variable domain, with the rest obtained from reference TRBV9 and TRBJ1-1, is as follows: DSGVTQTPKHLITATGQRVTLRCSPRSGDLSVYWYQQSLDQGLQFLIQYYNGEERAKGNILERFSAQQFPDLHSELNLSSLELGDSALYFCASSFDSLGNTEAFFGQGTRLTVV.

This chain connects TRBV5-1 to TRBJ1-3; D is ambiguous. V lost 0 bases, J lost 0 bases, and 7 bases lay in between. Germline V gives CDR1 SGHRS, CDR2 YFSETQ. The CDR3 totals 15 residues. As DNA, the CDR3 is TGCGCCAGCAGCTTGGATGGTAGCTCTGGAAACACCATATATTTT. Protein sequence: CASSLDGSSGNTIYF.

V and J are TRBV19 and TRBJ2-7; 9 bases fit TRBD1. This CDR3 has 14 residues. Germline CDR1 reads LNHDA; CDR2 reads SQIVND (reference sequence). With V trimmed by 5 bases and J by 7 bases, 9 bases remained unmatched. This CDR3 reads CASSLDRGTGEQYF. In DNA, the CDR3 is TGTGCCAGTAGTTTGGACAGGGGTACGGGAGAGCAGTACTTC.